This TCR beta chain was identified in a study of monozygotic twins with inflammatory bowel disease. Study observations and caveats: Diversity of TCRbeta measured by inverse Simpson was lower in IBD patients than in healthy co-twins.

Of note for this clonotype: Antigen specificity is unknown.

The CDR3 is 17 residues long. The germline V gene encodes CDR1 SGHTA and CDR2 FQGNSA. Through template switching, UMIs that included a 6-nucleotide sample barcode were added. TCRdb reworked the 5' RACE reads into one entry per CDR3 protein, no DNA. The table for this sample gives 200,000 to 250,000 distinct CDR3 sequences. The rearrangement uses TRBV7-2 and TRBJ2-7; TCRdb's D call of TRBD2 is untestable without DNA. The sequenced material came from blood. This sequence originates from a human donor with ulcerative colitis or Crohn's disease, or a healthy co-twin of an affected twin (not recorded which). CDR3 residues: CASSHNQELAGVGEQYF.